This TCR beta chain was observed in a study of radiation and T cells in renal cell carcinoma. At the level of the study: Nephrectomy followed 15 Gy stereotactic body radiation by 4 weeks. Study-wide findings and caveats: From baseline, blood top tumor clonotypes peaked at 2 weeks post-radiation. Without pretreatment biopsies, baseline tumor clonotype presence was undetermined.

Points on this clone: Its antigen remains unidentified.

Germline V gene lookup returns CDR1 LNHDA and CDR2 SQIVND (reference sequence). The CDR3 consists of 21 residues. Trimming removed 4 bases from V and 7 bases from J, with 32 bases in between. Method: immunoSEQ multiplex PCR; TCRdb's copy keeps in-frame clones and lacks some. This sample carries 100,000 to 150,000 clones, around 83% of them seen once, and the ten largest clones take approximately 3%. The time point is: baseline pretreatment blood. Documented treatment: 15 Gy SBRT to primary tumor, nephrectomy 4 weeks later. This renal cell carcinoma was of the clear cell type. Specimen: blood, collected from a patient whose treatment included radiotherapy and nephrectomy. The chain joins TRBV19 to TRBJ1-6, with unresolved D. This sequence originates from a woman in her fifties or sixties with renal cell carcinoma. The CDR3 loop is CASSSQIGSRFERIRNSPLHF. In DNA form, the CDR3 reads TGTGCCAGTAGTAGTCAAATCGGGTCCCGATTTGAGAGAATCCGGAATTCACCCCTCCACTTT.